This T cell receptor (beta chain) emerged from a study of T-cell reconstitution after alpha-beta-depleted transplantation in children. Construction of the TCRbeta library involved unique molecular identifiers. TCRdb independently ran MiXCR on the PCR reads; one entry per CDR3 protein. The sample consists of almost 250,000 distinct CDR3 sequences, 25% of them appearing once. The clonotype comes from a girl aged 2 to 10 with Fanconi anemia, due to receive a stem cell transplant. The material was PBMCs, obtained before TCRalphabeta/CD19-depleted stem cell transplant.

The CDR3 protein is CASSQSPDRNSYEQYF. The CDR3 region has the DNA TGCGCCAGCAGTCAATCTCCGGACAGAAATTCCTACGAGCAGTACTTC. The chain has TRBV23-1 and TRBJ2-7, with D possibly being TRBD1 (6 bases). TRBV23-1 is identified as an open reading frame with a role that is uncertain. V was pared by 0 bases and J by 1 base, with 13 bases between. The CDR3 covers 16 residues.